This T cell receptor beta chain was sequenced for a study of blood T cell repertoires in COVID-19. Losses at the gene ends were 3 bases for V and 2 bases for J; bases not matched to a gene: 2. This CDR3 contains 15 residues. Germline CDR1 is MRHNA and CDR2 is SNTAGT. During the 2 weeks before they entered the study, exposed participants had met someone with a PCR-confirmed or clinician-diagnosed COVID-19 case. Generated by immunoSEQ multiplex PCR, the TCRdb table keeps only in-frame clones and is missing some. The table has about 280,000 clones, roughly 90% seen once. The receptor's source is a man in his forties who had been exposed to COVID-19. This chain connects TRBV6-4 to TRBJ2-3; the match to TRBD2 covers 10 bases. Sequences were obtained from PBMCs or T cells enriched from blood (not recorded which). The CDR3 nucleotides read TGTGCCAGCAGTGAACTAGCGGGGCACACAGATACGCAGTATTTT. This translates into CASSELAGHTDTQYF.